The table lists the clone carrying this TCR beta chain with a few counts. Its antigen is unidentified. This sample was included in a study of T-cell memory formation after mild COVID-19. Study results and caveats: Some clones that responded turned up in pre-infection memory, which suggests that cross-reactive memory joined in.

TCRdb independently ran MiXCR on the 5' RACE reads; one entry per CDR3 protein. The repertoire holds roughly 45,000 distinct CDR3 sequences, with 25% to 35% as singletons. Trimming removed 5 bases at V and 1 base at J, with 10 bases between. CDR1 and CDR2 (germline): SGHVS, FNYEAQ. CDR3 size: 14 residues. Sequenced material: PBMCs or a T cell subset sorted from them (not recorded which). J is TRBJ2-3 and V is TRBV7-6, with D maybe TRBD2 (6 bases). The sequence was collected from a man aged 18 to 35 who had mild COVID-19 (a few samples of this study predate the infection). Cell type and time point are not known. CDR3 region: CASSTGLRTDTQYF. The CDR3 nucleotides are TGTGCCAGCAGCACGGGACTTCGCACAGATACGCAGTATTTT. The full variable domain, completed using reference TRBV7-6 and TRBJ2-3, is GAGVSQSPRYKVTKRGQDVALRCDPISGHVSLYWYRQALGQGPEFLTYFNYEAQQDKSGLPNDRFSAERPEGSISTLTIQRTEQRDSAMYRCASSTGLRTDTQYFGPGTRLTVL.